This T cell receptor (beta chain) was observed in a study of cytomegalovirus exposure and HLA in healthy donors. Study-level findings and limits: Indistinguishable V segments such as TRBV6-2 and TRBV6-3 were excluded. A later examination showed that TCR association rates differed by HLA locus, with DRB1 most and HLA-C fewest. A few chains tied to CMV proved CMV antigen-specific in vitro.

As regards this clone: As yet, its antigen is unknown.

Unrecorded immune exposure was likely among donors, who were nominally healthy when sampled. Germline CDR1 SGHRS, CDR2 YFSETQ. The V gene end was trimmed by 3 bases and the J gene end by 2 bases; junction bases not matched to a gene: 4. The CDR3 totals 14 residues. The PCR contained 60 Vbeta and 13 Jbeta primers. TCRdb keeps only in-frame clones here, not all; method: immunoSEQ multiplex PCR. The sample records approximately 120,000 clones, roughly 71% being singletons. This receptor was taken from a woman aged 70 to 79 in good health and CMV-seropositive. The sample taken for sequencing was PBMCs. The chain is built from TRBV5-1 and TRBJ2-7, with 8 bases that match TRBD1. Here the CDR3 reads CASSWTGRTYEQYF. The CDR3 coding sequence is TGCGCCAGCAGCTGGACAGGGCGGACCTACGAGCAGTACTTC.